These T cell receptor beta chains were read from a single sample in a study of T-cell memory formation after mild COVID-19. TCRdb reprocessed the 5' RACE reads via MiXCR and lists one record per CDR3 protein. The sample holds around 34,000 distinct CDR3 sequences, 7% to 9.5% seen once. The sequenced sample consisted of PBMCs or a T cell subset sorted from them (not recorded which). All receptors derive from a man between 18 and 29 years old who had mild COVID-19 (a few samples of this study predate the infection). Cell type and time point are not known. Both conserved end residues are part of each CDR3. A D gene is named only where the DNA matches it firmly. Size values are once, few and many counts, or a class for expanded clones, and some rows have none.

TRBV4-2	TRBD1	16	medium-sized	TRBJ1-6	CASSQDRGTGGSPLHF	TGTGCCAGCAGCCAAGATCGGGGGACAGGGGGTTCACCCCTCCACTTT
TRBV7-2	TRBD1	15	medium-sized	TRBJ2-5	CASSTNRGPEETQYF	TGTGCCAGCAGCACCAACAGGGGGCCGGAGGAGACCCAGTACTTC
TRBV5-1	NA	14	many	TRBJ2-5	CASSYQGDRETQYF	TGCGCCAGCAGCTACCAGGGAGACAGAGAGACCCAGTACTTC
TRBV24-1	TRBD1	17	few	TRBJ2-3	CATSDTGQGAASDTQYF	TGTGCCACCAGTGACACCGGACAGGGGGCGGCTTCAGATACGCAGTATTTT
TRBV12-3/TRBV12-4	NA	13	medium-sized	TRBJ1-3	CASGPNGGNTIYF	TGTGCCAGCGGTCCTAACGGTGGAAACACCATATATTTT
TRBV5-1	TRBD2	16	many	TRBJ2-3	CASSETLTSGEHTQYF	TGCGCCAGCAGCGAGACACTGACTAGCGGGGAGCATACGCAGTATTTT
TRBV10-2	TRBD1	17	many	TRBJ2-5	CASRTGASRYAVETQYF	TGCGCCAGCAGAACAGGGGCGAGCCGTTATGCAGTGGAGACCCAGTACTTC
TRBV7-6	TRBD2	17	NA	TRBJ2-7	CASSLERTSGYSYEQYF	TGTGCCAGCAGCTTAGAACGTACTAGCGGATACTCCTACGAGCAGTACTTC
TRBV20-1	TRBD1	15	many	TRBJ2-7	CSARIPTGVDYEQYF	TGCAGTGCTAGAATCCCGACAGGGGTAGACTACGAGCAGTACTTC
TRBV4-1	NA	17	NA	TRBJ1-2	CASSQEINLAGRYGYTF	TGCGCCAGCAGCCAAGAAATCAACTTGGCAGGTCGTTATGGCTACACCTTC
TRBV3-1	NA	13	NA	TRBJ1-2	CASSLTGYYGYTF	TGTGCCAGCAGCCTCACAGGGTACTATGGCTACACCTTC
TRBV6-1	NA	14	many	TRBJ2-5	CASSERVMGETQYF	TGTGCCAGCAGTGAAAGAGTTATGGGAGAGACCCAGTACTTC